The rows below give T cell receptor beta chains drawn from one sample of a study of memory CD4+ T cells and cytomegalovirus serostatus. TCRdb's table, derived via immunoSEQ multiplex PCR, lists solely in-frame clones and lacks some. Of over 35,000 clones listed, around 80% are singletons. The specimen sequenced was memory CD4+ T cells from blood. These receptors all come from an adult in good health and CMV-seronegative. Each CDR3 is given with its conserved first and last residue.

V gene: TRBV19
J gene: TRBJ1-6
CDR3 protein: CASKQRARETNSPLHF

V gene: TRBV4-3
J gene: TRBJ2-1
CDR3 protein: CASSQAQGPYNEQFF

V gene: TRBV30
J gene: TRBJ2-2
CDR3 protein: CAGTGQGGNTGELFF

V gene: TRBV10-3
J gene: TRBJ1-1
CDR3 protein: CAIRGPDRPNTEAFF

V gene: TRBV6-5
J gene: TRBJ2-5
CDR3 protein: CASSYTIGDQETQYF

V gene: TRBV6-1
J gene: TRBJ2-2
CDR3 protein: CASSDQLANTGELFF

V gene: TRBV4-3
J gene: TRBJ1-4
CDR3 protein: CASSQGYRDRVGKLFF

V gene: TRBV6-5
J gene: TRBJ1-1
CDR3 protein: CASSLDNRGAFF

V gene: TRBV6-1
J gene: TRBJ1-1
CDR3 protein: CASRWGESNTEAFF

V gene: TRBV4-1
J gene: TRBJ2-1
CDR3 protein: CASSQIFVLAVRNNEQFF

V gene: TRBV14
J gene: TRBJ2-1
CDR3 protein: CASSWRTSREHEQFF

V gene: TRBV18
J gene: TRBJ2-7
CDR3 protein: CASSLDRSYEQYF

V gene: TRBV5-6
J gene: TRBJ2-5
CDR3 protein: CASSFGQETQYF

V gene: TRBV5-5
J gene: TRBJ2-1
CDR3 protein: CASSRIQDTVKNEQFF

V gene: TRBV9
J gene: TRBJ2-3
CDR3 protein: CASSSSQGRRTDTQYF

V gene: TRBV7-2
J gene: TRBJ1-5
CDR3 protein: CASSPGQGSQPQHF

V gene: TRBV6-1
J gene: TRBJ1-1
CDR3 protein: CASSESQNTEAFF

V gene: TRBV2
J gene: TRBJ1-2
CDR3 protein: CASSTRDSGGKKNYGYTF

V gene: TRBV7-2
J gene: TRBJ1-2
CDR3 protein: CASSSALGGSNYGYTF

V gene: TRBV28
J gene: TRBJ2-2
CDR3 protein: CASSILRQGRAELFF

V gene: TRBV19
J gene: TRBJ1-5
CDR3 protein: CASTDRMNQPQHF

V gene: TRBV10-3
J gene: TRBJ1-1
CDR3 protein: CAISGPGQGRRFNTEAFF

V gene: TRBV6-4
J gene: TRBJ2-1
CDR3 protein: CASSVGTVPGLGYNEQFF

V gene: TRBV7-6
J gene: TRBJ1-5
CDR3 protein: CASSPGTARGGQPQHF

V gene: TRBV9
J gene: TRBJ1-1
CDR3 protein: CASSVGQTNTEAFF

V gene: TRBV30
J gene: TRBJ2-7
CDR3 protein: CAWSVWLQKGDEQYF

V gene: TRBV2
J gene: TRBJ2-1
CDR3 protein: CASEDRENNEQFF

V gene: TRBV7-2
J gene: TRBJ2-2
CDR3 protein: CASSFANTGELFF

V gene: TRBV7-2
J gene: TRBJ2-3
CDR3 protein: CASSQGLGGGNTQYF

V gene: TRBV7-9
J gene: TRBJ2-5
CDR3 protein: CASRLNTGSAETQYF

V gene: TRBV2
J gene: TRBJ1-5
CDR3 protein: CASSLRPGTSNQPQHF

V gene: TRBV18
J gene: TRBJ1-3
CDR3 protein: CASSDRTGNTIYF

V gene: TRBV29-1
J gene: TRBJ1-2
CDR3 protein: CSVGDRGYGYTF

V gene: TRBV4-3
J gene: TRBJ1-1
CDR3 protein: CASSQYLSSHIF

V gene: TRBV7-2
J gene: TRBJ2-1
CDR3 protein: CASSFGRYNEQFF

V gene: TRBV2
J gene: TRBJ2-1
CDR3 protein: CATRFGRDWNEQFF

V gene: TRBV6-1
J gene: TRBJ1-1
CDR3 protein: CASSEGRKNTEAFF

V gene: TRBV7-9
J gene: TRBJ2-2
CDR3 protein: CASSPRGYRNTGELFF

V gene: TRBV30
J gene: TRBJ1-5
CDR3 protein: CAWSATLYQPQHF

V gene: TRBV30
J gene: TRBJ2-7
CDR3 protein: CAWSGGSSYEQYF

V gene: TRBV4-3
J gene: TRBJ2-2
CDR3 protein: CASSQDRRETAGSTGELFF

V gene: TRBV6-6
J gene: TRBJ1-3
CDR3 protein: CASSFKTPGSGNTIYF

V gene: TRBV27
J gene: TRBJ2-7
CDR3 protein: CASSRTGAYEQYF

V gene: TRBV6-1
J gene: TRBJ2-6
CDR3 protein: CASRTLGGANVLTF

V gene: TRBV5-6
J gene: TRBJ1-2
CDR3 protein: CASSLGQKVYGYTF

V gene: TRBV7-8
J gene: TRBJ1-1
CDR3 protein: CASSLRSSFSRRDTEAFF

V gene: TRBV18
J gene: TRBJ2-1
CDR3 protein: CASSPTGGGREQFF

V gene: TRBV2
J gene: TRBJ2-7
CDR3 protein: CASSEALLDRGGYEQYF

V gene: TRBV5-6
J gene: TRBJ1-6
CDR3 protein: CASTPGQGSSSPLHF

V gene: TRBV20-1
J gene: TRBJ1-2
CDR3 protein: CSARGQYGYTF

V gene: TRBV4-2
J gene: TRBJ2-2
CDR3 protein: CASSQKGFSNTGELFF

V gene: TRBV6-6
J gene: TRBJ1-6
CDR3 protein: CASSFVSSPLHF

V gene: TRBV2
J gene: TRBJ2-1
CDR3 protein: CASSPGTSGGDEQFF

V gene: TRBV28
J gene: TRBJ1-1
CDR3 protein: CAGRDRGNTEAFF